The next 10 T cell receptor beta chains were all read from a single sample in a study of shared clonotypes between healthy human individuals. TCRdb's copy holds only in-frame clones and misses some; the assay was immunoSEQ multiplex PCR. The sample yields millions of clones, 85% to 95% seen once. Material for sequencing was naive CD4+ T cells sorted from blood. Subset here: CD45RA+ positively selected. All receptors come from a man younger than 30 in good health.

The CDR3 region is CASSLGYGMNTEAFF. DNA for the CDR3: TGTGCCAGCAGCTTAGGATATGGGATGAACACTGAAGCTTTCTTT. This chain connects TRBV11-2 to TRBJ1-1; D is undetermined. CDR1 and CDR2 (germline): SGHAT, FQNNGV. CDR3 length equals 15 residues. Trimming took 1 base from V and 0 from J, leaving 9 bases between them.

The chain joins TRBV11-2 to TRBJ2-7; D is unclear. V lost 1 base, J lost 2 bases, and 6 bases lay in between. CDR3 length: 13 amino acids. Per the germline V gene, CDR1 is SGHAT and CDR2 is FQNNGV. CDR3 in amino acids: CASSLVDPYEQYF. CDR3 bases: TGTGCCAGCAGCTTAGTTGACCCCTACGAGCAGTACTTC.

This rearrangement joins TRBV19 to TRBJ2-2, with D tentatively TRBD1 (6 bases). Trimming cost V 3 bases and J 3 bases, with 14 bases left between them. CDR3 length: 16 residues. Germline assignment: CDR1 LNHDA and CDR2 SQIVND (reference sequence). The CDR3 DNA sequence: TGTGCCAGTAGTATTGGTGGGGGCTTATACACCGGGGAGCTGTTTTTT. Residues: CASSIGGGLYTGELFF.

The V call is TRBV2, the J call TRBJ2-2, with TRBD2 matching over 9 bases. CDR3 length equals 15 residues. The V gene's germline CDR1 is SNHLY and CDR2 FYNNEI. V shed 5 bases, J shed 3 bases, and the junction held 4 bases outside the gene matches. The CDR3 DNA follows: TGTGCCAGCAGTTCGACTAGCGGAGACACCGGGGAGCTGTTTTTT. This encodes CASSSTSGDTGELFF.

This clone was seen once. The rearrangement joins TRBV6-6 to TRBJ2-7; 7 positions agree with TRBD1. Germline CDR1 MNHNY, CDR2 SVGAGI (reference sequence). The V and J ends lost 8 bases and 0 bases, in that order; junction bases with no gene match: 1. The CDR3 is 12 residues long. The DNA for the CDR3 is TGTGCCAGCCAGGGGGTCTCCTACGAGCAGTACTTC. This translates into CASQGVSYEQYF.

The V call is TRBV2, the J call TRBJ1-5; TRBD1 is a possible D gene (6 bases). CDR3 length: 14 residues. Deletions cut 7 bases from V and 2 bases from J, with 12 bases between. CDR1 and CDR2 from the germline V gene are SNHLY and FYNNEI. CDR3 sequence (DNA): TGTGCCAGCATACAGGGTCCTCGCAATCAGCCCCAGCATTTT. This codes for CASIQGPRNQPQHF.

As to this clone: Other DNA sequences from this sample encode an identical CDR3 as well. V gene TRBV29-1 combines with J gene TRBJ2-1; D might be TRBD1 or TRBD2, each matching 5 bases. There are 14 residues in the CDR3. V was pared by 3 bases and J by 0 bases, with 9 bases between. CDR1 is SQVTM and CDR2 is ANQGSEA in the germline V gene. The CDR3 loop is CSVEGRSSYNEQFF. CDR3 bases: TGCAGCGTTGAGGGACGTAGCTCCTACAATGAGCAGTTCTTC.

On this clone itself: This sample includes further DNA sequences coding for the same CDR3. The CDR3 DNA follows: TGTGCCAGCAGCGTAGGATTAGCTGGGGTGGAGACCCAGTACTTC. Protein: CASSVGLAGVETQYF. The V gene is TRBV9, the J gene TRBJ2-5; D unresolved. V was pared by 0 bases and J by 5 bases, with 14 bases between. The length of the CDR3 is 15 residues. The germline V gene encodes CDR1 SGDLS and CDR2 YYNGEE.

The chain couples TRBV11-2 to TRBJ2-1, with D possibly TRBD1 on 5 matching bases. V was cut by 4 bases and J by 8 bases, with 21 bases left in between. The germline CDR1 and CDR2 sequences are SGHAT and FQNNGV. This CDR3 has 16 residues. DNA for the CDR3: TGTGCCAGCAGCTGGCGGAGCAGGTTTGGGGCCGATGAGCAGTTCTTC. Protein sequence: CASSWRSRFGADEQFF.

V usage is TRBV7-2 and J usage is TRBJ1-1; D call uncertain. The germline CDR1 and CDR2 sequences are SGHTA and FQGNSA. This CDR3 contains 10 residues. Between the trimmed V and J ends, which lost 5 bases and 10 bases, there was a span of 8 bases. The chain's CDR3 is CASSLGAAFF. The CDR3 DNA follows: TGTGCCAGCAGCCTAGGAGCAGCTTTCTTT.